Listed here is a single T cell receptor (beta chain). Germline V gene sequence: CDR1 LGHNA, CDR2 YSLEER. CDR3 length equals 16 residues. V lost 4 bases, J lost 4 bases, and 10 bases stayed unmatched. This record comes from a study of beta chain features in type 1 diabetes. Expressed TCRB transcripts were sequenced because the entire RNA isolate underwent reverse transcription. TCRdb's copy holds only in-frame clones and misses some; the assay was immunoSEQ multiplex PCR. Here the sample spans about 160,000 clones, approximately 9.1% being singletons. Sequencing was carried out using central memory CD4+ T cells from blood. The V and J genes are TRBV4-3 and TRBJ2-7, with 10 bases matching TRBD1. The clonotype was recovered from a woman aged 18-29 years in good health. The CDR3 DNA reads TGCGCCAGCAGCCGCCGACAGGGGGCGCCTGCGTACGAGCAGTACTTC. This translates into CASSRRQGAPAYEQYF.